The clone carrying this T cell receptor (beta chain) was seen ten or more times. What it binds is not known. This sample is drawn from a study of T-cell reconstitution after alpha-beta-depleted transplantation in children. Study-wide results and limits: Reports say that about two months after transplant, the alpha-beta T cells came out of several hundred graft clones that had expanded. Once a year had passed after transplant, T-cell counts and diversity came mostly from newly produced T cells. Day-60 TCRbeta diversity that was high in some patients was derived from surviving recipient T cells and thymic progenitors.

Germline CDR1 is MDHEN and CDR2 is SYDVKM. The CDR3 contains 11 residues. V was shortened by 6 bases and J by 11 bases, with 13 bases between the two germline ends. Preparation of the TCRbeta library used unique molecular identifiers. TCRdb reanalysed the PCR reads using MiXCR and keeps one entry per CDR3 protein. The data show approximately 30,000 distinct CDR3 sequences, roughly 5.7% seen once. This TCR derives from a male patient younger than 18 who had a stem cell transplant for acute myeloid leukemia, so the T cells may come from the graft donor. This chain connects TRBV28 to TRBJ1-1; D gene uncertain. The sequencing here drew on PBMCs, mostly from graft donor cells, taken 180 days after TCRalphabeta/CD19-depleted stem cell transplant. CDR3 coding DNA: TGTGCCAGCAGCCCGTCCCGGACGGCTTTCTTT. It is translated as CASSPSRTAFF.